One sample yielded the 30 T cell receptor beta chains listed below, sequenced in a study of blood T cell repertoires in COVID-19. Sequenced by immunoSEQ multiplex PCR; TCRdb stores in-frame clones only, minus some. This table has more than 300,000 clones, approximately 91% appearing once. The sequenced material came from peripheral blood. The origin of the receptors is a woman in her 70s with COVID-19, enrolled during active disease.

The chain has TRBV7-2 and TRBJ2-7; 9 positions match TRBD1. V trimming: 3 bases; J trimming: 5 bases; junction bases outside the gene matches: 2. The germline CDR1 and CDR2 sequences are SGHTA and FQGNSA. This CDR3 region has 13 residues. The CDR3 loop reads CASSLDRGNEQYF. The CDR3 region has the DNA TGTGCCAGCAGCTTGGACAGGGGTAACGAGCAGTACTTC.

The chain joins TRBV6-1 to TRBJ2-3, with 9 bases aligning to TRBD2. This CDR3 comprises 16 residues. Germline loops: CDR1 MNHNS, CDR2 SASEGT. After removal of 3 bases from V and 0 bases from J, the junction contained 4 bases not matched to a gene. The CDR3 DNA reads as TGTGCCAGCAGTGATAGCGGGGGTAGGAGCACAGATACGCAGTATTTT. Protein sequence: CASSDSGGRSTDTQYF.

The rearrangement links TRBV9 to TRBJ1-4; D not certain. The length of the CDR3 is 15 residues. The V and J ends lost 3 bases and 8 bases respectively, with 17 bases between them. Germline V gene data show CDR1 as SGDLS and CDR2 as YYNGEE. CDR3 sequence: CASSANISPGEKLFF. As DNA, the CDR3 is TGTGCCAGCAGCGCCAACATCTCGCCCGGGGAAAAACTGTTTTTT.

The V call is TRBV27, the J call TRBJ2-3; the match to TRBD1 covers 9 bases. This CDR3 has 17 residues. Germline V gives CDR1 MNHEY, CDR2 SMNVEV (reference sequence). Trimming removed 4 bases from V and 1 base from J; junction bases left unmatched: 9. CDR3 region: CASSSLSRTGGTDTQYF. CDR3 DNA: TGTGCCAGCAGTTCTCTATCTAGGACAGGGGGCACAGATACGCAGTATTTT.

V is TRBV7-2 and J is TRBJ1-5, with TRBD1 identical over 7 bases. V shed 3 bases and J 2 bases; nucleotides not matched to a gene: 4. The germline V gene encodes CDR1 SGHTA and CDR2 FQGNSA. This CDR3 has 15 residues. The CDR3 loop is CASSFGQGGNQPQHF. CDR3 sequence (DNA): TGTGCCAGCAGCTTTGGGCAGGGGGGCAATCAGCCCCAGCATTTT.

The chain combines TRBV30 with TRBJ1-3; 7 bases agree with TRBD1. Trimming cost V 1 base and J 2 bases; bases outside gene matches: 5. This CDR3 has 15 residues. CDR1 GTSNPN and CDR2 SVGIG come from the germline V gene (reference sequence). CDR3 sequence reads: CAWSALDRAGNTIYF. CDR3 sequence (DNA): TGTGCCTGGAGTGCCCTAGACAGGGCTGGAAACACCATATATTTT.

V usage is TRBV7-8 and J usage is TRBJ2-5; D is possibly TRBD2 (6 bases). Germline V gene lookup returns CDR1 SGHVS and CDR2 FQNEAQ. This CDR3 is built from 15 residues. V was trimmed by 5 bases and J by 5 bases, leaving 18 bases between them. CDR3 bases: TGTGCCAGCAGCCCCACCACGGGAGCTTTGGAGACCCAGTACTTC. This translates into CASSPTTGALETQYF.

This rearrangement joins TRBV19 to TRBJ1-5, with no clear D. The CDR3 consists of 15 residues. The V and J ends lost 3 bases and 7 bases respectively, with 16 bases between them. Germline V gives CDR1 LNHDA, CDR2 SQIVND (reference sequence). The CDR3 DNA is TGTGCCAGTAGTATCGGTCGCACTACGGGGCAGCCCCAGCATTTT. Translation: CASSIGRTTGQPQHF.

J is TRBJ1-1 and V is TRBV7-2; TRBD1 matches at 10 bases. The CDR3 is made up of 15 amino acids. The V gene's germline CDR1 is SGHTA and CDR2 FQGNSA. V lost 3 bases to trimming and J lost 4 bases; unmatched junction nucleotides: 5. Written as DNA, the CDR3 is TGTGCCAGCAGCTTCGACAGGGGGCGAGTCACTGAAGCTTTCTTT. It translates to CASSFDRGRVTEAFF.

The chain couples TRBV11-2 to TRBJ2-7; 10 nucleotides agree with TRBD1. V was clipped by 5 bases and J by 6 bases; unmatched bases: 7. The CDR3 totals 14 residues. CDR1 and CDR2 from the germline V gene are SGHAT and FQNNGV. The chain's CDR3 is CASSTRQGAGEQYF. The CDR3 DNA sequence: TGTGCCAGCAGCACCAGACAGGGGGCGGGCGAGCAGTACTTC.

This clone appeared once. V is TRBV5-8 and J is TRBJ1-1, with a possible D match to TRBD1 (5 bases). The V and J ends lost 0 bases and 5 bases respectively, with 11 bases between them. Germline CDR1 is SGHTS and CDR2 is YDEGEE. This CDR3 is built from 14 residues. CDR3 nucleotide sequence: TGTGCCAGCAGCTTGGTCTACCGGGGGACTGAAGCTTTCTTT. Protein product: CASSLVYRGTEAFF. The variable domain in full, completed from reference TRBV5-8 and TRBJ1-1, reads EAGVTQSPTHLIKTRGQQATLRCSPISGHTSVYWYQQALGLGLQFLLWYDEGEERNRGNFPPRFSGRQFPNYSSELNVNALELEDSALYLCASSLVYRGTEAFFGQGTRLTVV.

The V gene is TRBV5-4, the J gene TRBJ2-2; 13 bases map to TRBD2. Trimming took 4 bases from V and 10 from J; bases not matched to a gene: 1. This CDR3 comprises 13 residues. The germline CDR1 and CDR2 sequences are SGHNT and YYREEE (reference sequence). The CDR3 sequence: CASSGTSGAELFF. As DNA, the CDR3 is TGTGCCAGCAGCGGGACTAGCGGGGCGGAGCTGTTTTTT.

The V gene is TRBV6-5, the J gene TRBJ1-4; TRBD1 matches at 11 bases. This CDR3 spans 16 amino acids. In germline, CDR1 is MNHEY, CDR2 SVGAGI. V lost 0 bases, J lost 8 bases, and 5 bases stayed unmatched. The CDR3 nucleotides read TGTGCCAGCAGTTACTCTTCCGGGACAGGGGGAGAAAAACTGTTTTTT. Amino acid sequence: CASSYSSGTGGEKLFF.

V gene TRBV24-1 combines with J gene TRBJ1-5, with TRBD1 as a possible D gene (6 bases). The CDR3 consists of 13 residues. Trimming shortened V by 5 bases and J by 4 bases, and 8 bases separated the two germline ends. CDR1 is KGHDR and CDR2 is SFDVKD in the germline V gene. The chain's CDR3 is CATSGQDNQPQHF. The CDR3 bases are TGTGCCACCAGTGGACAGGATAATCAGCCCCAGCATTTT.

This clone was seen only once. V usage is TRBV5-6 and J usage is TRBJ2-1; 13 bases map to TRBD2. CDR3 length equals 18 residues. V gave up 4 bases and J gave up 0 bases; unmatched junction bases: 7. In germline, CDR1 is SGHDT, CDR2 YYEEEE. CDR3 coding DNA: TGTGCCAGCAGCCCCGGACTAGCGGGGGCGAGCTCCTACAATGAGCAGTTCTTC. Translation gives CASSPGLAGASSYNEQFF.

V and J are TRBV2 and TRBJ2-5; TRBD2 agrees at 9 bases. The ends lost 1 base at V and 2 bases at J; junction bases unmatched: 5. This CDR3 contains 16 residues. CDR1 and CDR2 from the germline V gene are SNHLY and FYNNEI. The CDR3 protein is CASSEGLLAGQETQYF. CDR3 DNA sequence: TGTGCCAGCAGTGAAGGGCTTCTAGCGGGGCAAGAGACCCAGTACTTC.

The chain combines TRBV5-6 with TRBJ2-7; 9 bases line up with TRBD1. V lost 5 bases, J lost 2 bases, and 5 bases stayed unmatched. CDR1 and CDR2 from the germline V gene are SGHDT and YYEEEE. This CDR3 region has 14 residues. CDR3 in DNA: TGTGCCAGCAGGGGGACAGGGAGGACCTACGAGCAGTACTTC. Encoded protein: CASRGTGRTYEQYF.

This chain uses TRBV10-3 with TRBJ2-1; 10 positions agree with TRBD1. The junction had 5 bases not matched to a gene; V was cut back by 6 bases and J by 3 bases. CDR3 size: 15 residues. CDR1 is ENHRY and CDR2 is SYGVKD in the germline V gene. Here the CDR3 reads CAISPGQGIYNEQFF. Written as DNA, the CDR3 is TGTGCCATCAGCCCGGGACAGGGGATCTACAATGAGCAGTTCTTC.

The chain links TRBV21-1 to TRBJ2-3; the table's D call, TRBD2, was not checked against the DNA. TRBV21-1 is tagged as a pseudogene. The CDR3 totals 14 residues. CDR3 DNA: TGTGCCAGCCCTACCTGCGGGGAGGAAGATACGCAGTATTTT. It encodes CASPTCGEEDTQYF.

In DNA, the CDR3 is TGCGCCAGCAGCTTGGGGGACAATCAAGAGCAGTACTTC. Translation gives CASSLGDNQEQYF. V gene TRBV5-1 combines with J gene TRBJ2-7; possibly TRBD1 for D (6 bases). Trimming took 0 bases from V and 7 from J, leaving 11 bases between them. In germline, CDR1 is SGHRS, CDR2 YFSETQ. The CDR3 has 13 residues. Combining the CDR3 with reference TRBV5-1 and TRBJ2-7 gives the whole variable domain KAGVTQTPRYLIKTRGQQVTLSCSPISGHRSVSWYQQTPGQGLQFLFEYFSETQRNKGNFPGRFSGRQFSNSRSEMNVSTLELGDSALYLCASSLGDNQEQYFGPGTRLTVT.

CDR3 residues: CASSTTGGFNQPQHF. The CDR3 coding sequence is TGTGCCAGTAGTACCACCGGGGGGTTCAATCAGCCCCAGCATTTT. V gene TRBV19 combines with J gene TRBJ1-5; D might be TRBD1 (5 bases). The V end lost 4 bases, the J end lost 3 bases, and 13 bases lay between the germline ends. Germline CDR1 LNHDA, CDR2 SQIVND (reference sequence). The CDR3 covers 15 residues.

The chain carries TRBV29-1 and TRBJ2-1; a weak D match, TRBD1 (7 bases). Germline loops: CDR1 SQVTM, CDR2 ANQGSEA. Trimming stripped 8 bases from V and 10 bases from J, with 18 bases between. CDR3 length: 12 amino acids. Here the CDR3 reads CSYGRGVGEQFF. For the CDR3, the DNA is TGCAGCTACGGCAGGGGGGTAGGAGAGCAGTTCTTC.

The CDR3 protein is CASSSSYRGGSKNQYGYTF. The CDR3 coding sequence is TGTGCCAGCAGCTCCAGTTACCGGGGGGGCAGTAAAAATCAATATGGCTACACCTTC. This chain uses TRBV11-2 with TRBJ1-2, with a possible D match to TRBD1 (6 bases). The germline CDR1 and CDR2 sequences are SGHAT and FQNNGV. V was trimmed by 4 bases and J by 5 bases, leaving 29 bases between them. This CDR3 is built from 19 residues.

V gene TRBV11-2 combines with J gene TRBJ1-6, with unresolved D. The V gene's germline CDR1 is SGHAT and CDR2 FQNNGV. Trimming left V 0 bases short and J 8 bases short, with 8 bases between. This CDR3 has 14 amino acids. In DNA, the CDR3 is TGTGCCAGCAGCTTAGATTTGGCGGATTCACCCCTCCACTTT. Encoded protein: CASSLDLADSPLHF.

The chain couples TRBV9 to TRBJ2-6, with 8 bases aligning to TRBD1. J was trimmed by 2 bases and V by 2 bases; bases with no gene match: 6. The germline V gene encodes CDR1 SGDLS and CDR2 YYNGEE. The CDR3 runs 17 residues. The CDR3 reads CASSVGQDKPGANVLTF. In nucleotides, the CDR3 is TGTGCCAGCAGCGTGGGACAGGACAAACCTGGGGCCAACGTCCTGACTTTC.

This rearrangement joins TRBV6-5 to TRBJ2-1, with D possibly TRBD2 on 5 matching bases. The germline V gene encodes CDR1 MNHEY and CDR2 SVGAGI. V lost 8 bases and J 4 bases, leaving 12 bases between the germline ends. The CDR3 runs 13 residues. CDR3 residues: CASGVGEYNEQFF. The CDR3 DNA is TGTGCCAGCGGGGTCGGGGAGTACAATGAGCAGTTCTTC.

The chain combines TRBV5-8 with TRBJ1-2; TRBD1 matches 7 bases. This CDR3 has 16 residues. Germline V gene sequence: CDR1 SGHTS, CDR2 YDEGEE. Unmatched junction bases numbered 9, after V lost 0 bases and J lost 4 bases. CDR3 DNA: TGTGCCAGCAGCTTGGACAGGGGCCGCGGATTCTATGGCTACACCTTC. Its protein product is CASSLDRGRGFYGYTF.

The J gene is TRBJ2-5, the V gene TRBV7-9; D is possibly TRBD1 (5 bases). The CDR3 length is 15 residues. Germline V gives CDR1 SEHNR, CDR2 FQNEAQ (reference sequence). V was clipped by 2 bases and J by 1 base, with 11 bases between them. The CDR3, as DNA: TGTGCCAGCAGCTTATCGTGGGGCACCCAAGAGACCCAGTACTTC. This codes for CASSLSWGTQETQYF.

The chain employs TRBV7-3 and TRBJ2-7; D is unclear. This CDR3 has 13 residues. Trimming took off 2 bases at V and 6 bases at J, with 11 bases between the two ends. Germline V gene data show CDR1 as SGHTA and CDR2 as FQGTGA. This CDR3 reads CASSLSSSGEQYF. In DNA, the CDR3 is TGTGCCAGCAGCTTATCCAGTTCGGGCGAGCAGTACTTC.

The rearrangement joins TRBV28 to TRBJ1-6, with D maybe TRBD1 (5 bases). The CDR3 totals 17 residues. V was cut by 6 bases and J by 8 bases, with 23 bases left in between. Germline-derived CDR1 and CDR2 are MDHEN and SYDVKM. This CDR3 reads CASRWIPGLKGYSPLHF. CDR3 DNA sequence: TGTGCCAGCAGGTGGATCCCGGGACTAAAGGGATATTCACCCCTCCACTTT.